The rows below give T cell receptor beta chains drawn from one sample of a study of blood T cell repertoires in COVID-19. TCRdb keeps only in-frame clones here, not all; method: immunoSEQ multiplex PCR. The repertoire includes about 26,000 clones, 77% of them detected once, and roughly 16% sits in the top ten. The source material was peripheral blood. These receptors came from an elderly man with active or convalescent COVID-19. Both conserved end residues are part of each CDR3. D genes are given only for firm matches. The size of a clone is reported for some rows only, either as once, few or many, or as a class for expanded clones.

v_gene,j_gene,abundance,d_gene,CDR3aa,CDR3nt
TRBV7-2,TRBJ1-1,.,TRBD1,CASSALRTGGNTEAFF,TGTGCCAGCAGTGCCTTAAGGACAGGGGGGAACACTGAAGCTTTCTTT
TRBV18,TRBJ2-3,.,TRBD2,CASSPPSGGRVTDTQYF,TGTGCCAGCTCACCTCCTAGCGGGGGGAGGGTCACAGATACGCAGTATTTT
TRBV19,TRBJ2-7,.,TRBD2,CASSIKQLAPYEQYF,TGTGCCAGTAGTATAAAGCAACTAGCGCCCTACGAGCAGTACTTC
TRBV20-1,TRBJ1-4,once,.,CSASGGTTATNEKLFF,TGCAGTGCTAGTGGAGGAACGACGGCAACTAATGAAAAACTGTTTTTT
TRBV2,TRBJ1-1,.,.,CASSVSGSGTEAFF,TGTGCCAGCAGTGTGTCAGGGTCGGGCACTGAAGCTTTCTTT
TRBV18,TRBJ1-3,.,TRBD1,CASSPGQGKTGNTIYF,TGTGCCAGCTCACCGGGACAGGGGAAGACTGGAAACACCATATATTTT
TRBV3-1/TRBV3-2,TRBJ2-1,.,.,CASSQGRNRANNEQFF,TGTGCCAGCAGCCAAGGGAGAAACAGGGCCAACAATGAGCAGTTCTTC
TRBV9,TRBJ2-3,.,.,CASSVATGVTDTQYF,TGTGCCAGCAGCGTAGCGACGGGGGTGACAGATACGCAGTATTTT
TRBV4-1,TRBJ2-7,.,TRBD2,CASSQVGGRISREQYF,TGCGCCAGCAGCCAAGTAGGCGGGAGAATCTCTCGCGAGCAGTACTTC
TRBV4-2,TRBJ2-1,.,TRBD2,CASSDLAGGRNEQFF,TGTGCCAGCAGCGACCTAGCGGGGGGGCGAAATGAGCAGTTCTTC
TRBV4-3,TRBJ2-1,few,TRBD1,CASSPRQGHNEQFF,TGCGCCAGCAGCCCCAGACAGGGTCACAATGAGCAGTTCTTC
TRBV9,TRBJ2-1,.,TRBD2,CASSVRAGADEQFF,TGTGCCAGCAGCGTAAGAGCGGGAGCTGACGAGCAGTTCTTC
TRBV7-2,TRBJ2-5,.,TRBD2,CASSLGGLAGGETQYF,TGTGCCAGCAGCTTAGGCGGACTAGCGGGGGGTGAGACCCAGTACTTC
TRBV5-1,TRBJ1-1,.,.,CASSLPRERYTEAFF,TGCGCCAGCAGCTTGCCCAGGGAAAGGTACACTGAAGCTTTCTTT
TRBV5-1,TRBJ1-1,few,.,CASSLGGQNTEAFF,TGCGCCAGCAGCTTGGGCGGGCAAAACACTGAAGCTTTCTTT
TRBV6-5,TRBJ1-5,.,.,CASSWGGLDQPQHF,TGTGCCAGCAGTTGGGGGGGTCTCGATCAGCCCCAGCATTTT
TRBV5-1,TRBJ1-2,.,.,CASSGGTVGYGYTF,TGCGCCAGCAGCGGGGGGACGGTGGGTTATGGCTACACCTTC
TRBV4-3,TRBJ2-2,once,.,CASSQDYGGPTGELFF,TGCGCCAGCAGCCAAGATTACGGGGGGCCCACCGGGGAGCTGTTTTTT
TRBV6-1,TRBJ1-1,.,.,CASSSVGMNTEAFF,TGTGCCAGCAGTTCAGTGGGCATGAACACTGAAGCTTTCTTT
TRBV25-1,TRBJ2-3,few,TRBD2,CASSPLGTSGEYTDTQYF,TGTGCCAGCAGTCCATTAGGGACTAGCGGGGAATACACAGATACGCAGTATTTT
TRBV19,TRBJ2-7,.,.,CASSISPGHRYEQYF,TGTGCCAGTAGTATATCCCCGGGACACCGCTACGAGCAGTACTTC
TRBV5-4,TRBJ2-3,few,.,CASSFSGSTDTQYF,TGTGCCAGCAGCTTCAGCGGGAGCACAGATACGCAGTATTTT
TRBV28,TRBJ1-6,.,.,CASSLSGGDNSPLHF,TGTGCCAGCAGTTTATCGGGGGGGGATAATTCACCCCTCCACTTT
TRBV6-5,TRBJ2-7,.,.,CASSLTGNSYEQYF,TGTGCCAGCAGCCTAACAGGGAATTCCTACGAGCAGTACTTC
TRBV27,TRBJ1-4,.,.,CASRASGGAFEKLFF,TGTGCCAGCAGGGCGTCCGGGGGGGCCTTTGAAAAACTGTTTTTT
TRBV18,TRBJ1-1,.,.,CASSLDTEAFF,TGTGCCAGCTCCTTAGACACTGAAGCTTTCTTT
TRBV5-1,TRBJ2-5,few,.,CASSWAGAGETQYF,TGCGCCAGCAGCTGGGCAGGGGCTGGGGAGACCCAGTACTTC
TRBV7-9,TRBJ1-4,few,TRBD1,CASSPDRERTNEKLFF,TGTGCCAGCAGCCCCGACAGGGAGCGAACTAATGAAAAACTGTTTTTT
TRBV12-5,TRBJ2-5,.,TRBD1,CASGTGQGEETQYF,TGTGCTAGTGGTACGGGACAGGGGGAAGAGACCCAGTACTTC
TRBV6-2/TRBV6-3,TRBJ2-1,.,TRBD2,CASSYTRGGSYNEQFF,TGTGCCAGCAGTTACACCCGCGGGGGCTCCTACAATGAGCAGTTCTTC
TRBV4-2,TRBJ1-5,.,.,CASSQEGEGQPQHF,TGTGCCAGCAGCCAAGAGGGGGAGGGTCAGCCCCAGCATTTT
TRBV9,TRBJ1-3,few,.,CASSVGGRNTIYF,TGTGCCAGCAGCGTAGGGGGGCGAAACACCATATATTTT
TRBV18,TRBJ1-6,.,.,CASSPGTTGDNSPLHF,TGTGCCAGCTCACCGGGGACAACGGGTGATAATTCACCCCTCCACTTT
TRBV28,TRBJ2-2,.,.,CASSLPSTNTGELFF,TGTGCCAGCAGTTTACCAAGCACGAACACCGGGGAGCTGTTTTTT
TRBV6-5,TRBJ1-3,.,.,CASYRAESGNTIYF,TGTGCCAGTTACAGGGCTGAGTCTGGAAACACCATATATTTT
TRBV2,TRBJ2-1,.,.,CASSPYNEQFF,TGTGCCAGCAGTCCATACAATGAGCAGTTCTTC
TRBV27,TRBJ2-3,.,TRBD1,CASTPRTGYSTDTQYF,TGTGCCAGCACCCCTAGGACAGGGTATAGCACAGATACGCAGTATTTT
TRBV5-6,TRBJ2-7,.,.,CASSFGPRSSYEQYF,TGTGCCAGCAGCTTTGGTCCGCGAAGCTCCTACGAGCAGTACTTC
TRBV12-3/TRBV12-4,TRBJ2-1,.,.,CASSFLNEQFF,TGTGCCAGCAGTTTCCTCAATGAGCAGTTCTTC
TRBV27,TRBJ1-4,.,TRBD1,CASSTPGTGEKLFF,TGTGCCAGCAGTACGCCCGGGACAGGTGAAAAACTGTTTTTT
TRBV3-1/TRBV3-2,TRBJ2-7,.,.,CASSQEIGYRSSYEQYF,TGTGCCAGCAGCCAAGAAATCGGCTACCGGAGCTCCTACGAGCAGTACTTC
TRBV3-1/TRBV3-2,TRBJ2-1,medium-sized,.,CASSQEGAHYNEQFF,TGTGCCAGCAGCCAAGAGGGGGCCCACTACAATGAGCAGTTCTTC
TRBV5-1,TRBJ2-3,.,TRBD2,CASSSRAGGTTDTQYF,TGCGCCAGCAGCTCGCGGGCGGGAGGGACCACAGATACGCAGTATTTT
TRBV6-1,TRBJ2-7,.,TRBD2,CASSENRGGYEQYF,TGTGCCAGCAGTGAAAACCGGGGGGGATACGAGCAGTACTTC
TRBV28,TRBJ1-6,.,TRBD1,CASSRQGPYSPLHF,TGTGCCAGCAGTCGACAGGGGCCTTATTCACCCCTCCACTTT
TRBV29-1,TRBJ2-1,.,.,CSVPMGQLPYEQFF,TGCAGCGTCCCGATGGGGCAGCTACCCTATGAGCAGTTCTTC
TRBV2,TRBJ2-7,.,.,CASKRNSEYEQYF,TGTGCCTCGAAACGAAATAGCGAGTACGAGCAGTACTTC
TRBV2,TRBJ2-1,few,.,CASIGQDNEQFF,TGTGCCAGCATCGGACAAGACAATGAGCAGTTCTTC
TRBV9,TRBJ2-1,.,TRBD2,CASSARTSGGNEQFF,TGTGCCAGCAGCGCGCGGACTAGCGGGGGGAATGAGCAGTTCTTC
TRBV10-3,TRBJ2-3,.,TRBD1,CAISSGQGKDTQYF,TGTGCCATCAGTTCTGGACAGGGAAAGGATACGCAGTATTTT
TRBV19,TRBJ2-4,.,TRBD1,CASRDRLGKNIQYF,TGTGCCAGCCGGGACAGGCTTGGCAAAAACATTCAGTACTTC
TRBV7-2,TRBJ1-2,few,TRBD1,CASSRTGDSYGYTF,TGTGCCAGCAGCCGGACAGGGGATTCCTATGGCTACACCTTC
TRBV27,TRBJ2-7,.,.,CASRVRGSSYEQYF,TGTGCCAGCAGAGTGAGAGGTTCTTCCTACGAGCAGTACTTC
TRBV19,TRBJ2-7,.,.,CASSITDSSYEQYF,TGTGCCAGTAGTATTACGGACAGCTCCTACGAGCAGTACTTC
TRBV4-3,TRBJ1-4,few,TRBD1,CASSQGTVRNEKLFF,TGCGCCAGCAGCCAGGGGACAGTTCGAAATGAAAAACTGTTTTTT
TRBV19,TRBJ2-5,.,TRBD2,CASNPGLGQAETQYF,TGTGCCAGTAATCCGGGACTAGGTCAAGCGGAGACCCAGTACTTC